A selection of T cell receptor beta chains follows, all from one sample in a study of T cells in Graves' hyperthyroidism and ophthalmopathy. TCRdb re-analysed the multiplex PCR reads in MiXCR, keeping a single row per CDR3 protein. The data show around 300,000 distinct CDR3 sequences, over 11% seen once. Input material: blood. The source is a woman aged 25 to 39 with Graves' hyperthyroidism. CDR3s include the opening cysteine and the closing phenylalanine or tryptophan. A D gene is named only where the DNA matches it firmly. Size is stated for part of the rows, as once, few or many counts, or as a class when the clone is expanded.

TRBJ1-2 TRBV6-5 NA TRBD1 CASSYSTGGYTF TGTGCCAGCAGTTACTCGACAGGGGGCTACACCTTC
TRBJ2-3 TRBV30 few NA CAWSVPDDTQYF TGTGCCTGGAGTGTACCCGACGATACGCAGTATTTT
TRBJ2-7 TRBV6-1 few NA CASSWGAEAGEQYF TGTGCCAGCAGTTGGGGGGCGGAAGCAGGGGAGCAGTACTTC
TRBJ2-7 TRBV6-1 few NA CASRGLEYEQYF TGTGCCAGCAGGGGTCTTGAGTATGAGCAGTACTTC
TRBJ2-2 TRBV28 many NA CASSTRTGELFF TGTGCCAGCAGCACTAGGACCGGGGAGCTGTTTTTT
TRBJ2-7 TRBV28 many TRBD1 CASTIRTGLYEQYF TGTGCCAGCACCATCAGGACAGGGCTCTACGAGCAGTACTTC
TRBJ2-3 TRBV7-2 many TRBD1 CASSRTLPDRVSTDTQYF TGTGCCAGCAGCCGTACCCTTCCCGACAGGGTCAGCACAGATACGCAGTATTTT
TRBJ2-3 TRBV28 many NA CASSLFPGKYTDTQYF TGTGCCAGCAGTTTATTCCCTGGGAAGTACACAGATACGCAGTATTTT
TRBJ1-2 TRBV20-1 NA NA CSARGGYSYGYTF TGCAGTGCTAGAGGAGGCTACAGTTATGGCTACACCTTC
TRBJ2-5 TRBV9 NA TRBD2 CASSPLTKMASGSETQYF TGTGCCAGCAGCCCCCTTACTAAAATGGCTAGCGGGAGTGAGACCCAGTACTTC
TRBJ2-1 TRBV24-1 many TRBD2 CATSDKLAGPSYNEQFF TGTGCCACCAGTGATAAATTAGCGGGGCCATCCTACAATGAGCAGTTCTTC
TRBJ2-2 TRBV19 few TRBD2 CASSLNIAGAHGELFF TGTGCCAGTAGTCTAAACATAGCGGGAGCTCACGGGGAGCTGTTTTTT
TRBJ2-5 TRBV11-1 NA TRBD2 CASSYGTSGSFRETQYF TGTGCCAGCAGCTACGGGACTAGCGGGAGTTTTCGAGAGACCCAGTACTTC
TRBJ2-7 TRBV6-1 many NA CASTVERHPRYEQYF TGTGCCAGCACCGTTGAGAGACACCCTCGCTACGAGCAGTACTTC
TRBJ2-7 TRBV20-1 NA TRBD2 CSAMGVIGEGPDEQYF TGCAGTGCTATGGGGGTTATAGGGGAGGGCCCCGACGAGCAGTACTTC
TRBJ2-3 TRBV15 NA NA CATSRAQGTQYF TGTGCCACCAGCAGGGCACAAGGGACGCAGTATTTT
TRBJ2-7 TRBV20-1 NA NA CSARDQVRVLVKSYEQYF TGCAGTGCTAGAGATCAAGTTAGGGTACTAGTAAAATCCTACGAGCAGTACTTC
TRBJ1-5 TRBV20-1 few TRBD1 CSAWDSQQPQHF TGCAGTGCTTGGGACAGCCAACAGCCCCAGCATTTT
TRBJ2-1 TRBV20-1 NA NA CSACDLNNEQFF TGCAGTGCTTGTGACCTAAACAATGAGCAGTTCTTC
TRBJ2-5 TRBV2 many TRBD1 CASSGQGAGGETQYF TGTGCCAGCAGTGGACAGGGGGCGGGAGGAGAGACCCAGTACTTC
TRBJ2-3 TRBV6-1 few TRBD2 CASSSLALTTDTQYF TGTGCCAGCAGCTCACTAGCGCTCACCACAGATACGCAGTATTTT
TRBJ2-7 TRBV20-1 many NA CSASSYRDSYEQYF TGCAGTGCTTCCAGTTACCGAGACTCCTACGAGCAGTACTTC
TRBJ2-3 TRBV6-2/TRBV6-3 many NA CASSDDRTIIGDTQYF TGTGCCAGCAGTGACGACAGGACGATCATCGGGGATACGCAGTATTTT
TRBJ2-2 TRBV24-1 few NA CATSDPRPPEAGELFF TGTGCCACCAGTGACCCCCGGCCCCCTGAGGCCGGGGAGCTGTTTTTT
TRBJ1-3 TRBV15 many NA CATSRGREGSGNTIYF TGTGCCACCAGCAGAGGGAGAGAGGGCTCTGGAAACACCATATATTTT
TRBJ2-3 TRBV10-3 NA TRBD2 CAISEIAGAPDTQYF TGTGCCATCAGTGAGATTGCGGGAGCACCAGATACGCAGTATTTT
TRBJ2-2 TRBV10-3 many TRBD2 CAIRGTSGLMNTGELFF TGTGCCATCAGGGGGACTAGCGGATTGATGAACACCGGGGAGCTGTTTTTT
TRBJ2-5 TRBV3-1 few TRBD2 CASKTGLGVETQYF TGTGCCAGCAAGACGGGACTAGGGGTGGAGACCCAGTACTTC
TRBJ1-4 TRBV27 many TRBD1 CASSWDRAEKLFF TGTGCCAGCAGTTGGGACAGGGCCGAAAAACTGTTTTTT
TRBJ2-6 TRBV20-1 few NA CSASTGTGANVLTF TGCAGTGCTAGTACAGGGACTGGGGCCAACGTCCTGACTTTC
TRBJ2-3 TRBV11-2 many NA CASSPWAGLGADTQYF TGTGCCAGCAGCCCCTGGGCGGGATTGGGCGCAGATACGCAGTATTTT
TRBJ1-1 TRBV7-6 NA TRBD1 CASSPGQGPGAFF TGTGCCAGCAGCCCAGGACAGGGGCCGGGGGCTTTCTTT
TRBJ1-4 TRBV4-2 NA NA CASSRDLTNEKLFF TGTGCCAGCAGCCGAGATTTAACTAATGAAAAACTGTTTTTT
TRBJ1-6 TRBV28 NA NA CASSEYRSSPLHF TGTGCCAGCAGTGAATATAGAAGTTCACCCCTCCACTTT
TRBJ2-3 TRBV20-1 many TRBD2 CSVGLAGTDTQYF TGCAGTGTTGGACTAGCGGGTACAGATACGCAGTATTTT
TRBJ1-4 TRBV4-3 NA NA CASSQNEGENEKLFF TGCGCCAGCAGCCAAAACGAAGGGGAAAATGAAAAACTGTTTTTT
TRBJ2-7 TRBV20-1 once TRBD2 CSARDGAGGQNEQYF TGCAGTGCTAGAGATGGCGCGGGAGGGCAAAACGAGCAGTACTTC
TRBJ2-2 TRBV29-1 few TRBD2 CSVQAGKTLAGELFF TGCAGCGTTCAAGCGGGAAAAACTTTAGCCGGGGAGCTGTTTTTT
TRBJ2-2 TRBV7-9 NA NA CAPGLAHTGELFF TGTGCTCCGGGGCTAGCACACACCGGGGAGCTGTTTTTT